Included here is one TCR beta chain sequence, with context. The length of the CDR3 is 15 residues. V lost 5 bases and J lost 0, with 13 bases in between. Germline CDR1 is MNHEY and CDR2 is SVGEGT. This sample stems from a study of CD8 T cells in Susac syndrome. The RNA, about 0.5 to 1 ug, was put through reverse transcription using random hexamers. TCRdb redid the calling of the immunoSEQ multiplex PCR reads with MiXCR, one entry per CDR3 protein. This repertoire shows roughly 150,000 distinct CDR3 sequences, 85% to 95% found once; its top ten account for more than 0.2%. The sequence came from a human donor with multiple sclerosis. The rearrangement uses TRBV6-2 or TRBV6-3 and TRBJ1-1; D is possibly TRBD1 (5 bases). Sequenced: CD8+ T cells from PBMCs. The CDR3 spells CASSPWEGMNTEAFF. The CDR3 coding sequence is TGTGCCAGCAGTCCCTGGGAGGGGATGAACACTGAAGCTTTCTTT.